Described below is a single T cell receptor (beta chain) sequence and its context. Its antigen is currently unknown. This sample was included in a study of shared clonotypes between healthy human individuals. Overall study results and limits: Shared across several donors were roughly 5% of the naive CD4 clonotypes.

The method was immunoSEQ multiplex PCR; TCRdb's version includes in-frame clones alone and lacks a portion of them. The data contain under 2.5 million clones, less than 95% of them singletons. The CDR3 contains 16 residues. Germline CDR1 and CDR2: PRHDT and FYEKMQ (reference sequence). The V and J ends lost 1 base and 2 bases respectively, with 9 bases between them. J is TRBJ2-6 and V is TRBV13; no clear D. This receptor was identified in a man younger than 35 in good health. Some clones in this sample may be carry-over from other donors' samples. Sequencing was done on a sample of naive CD4+ T cells from PBMCs. Described subset: CD45RA+ positively selected. The CDR3 sequence: CASSLALGTGANVLTF. As DNA, the CDR3 is TGTGCCAGCAGCTTAGCTCTGGGGACTGGGGCCAACGTCCTGACTTTC.